This TCR beta chain was sequenced in a study of shared clonotypes between healthy human individuals. Produced via immunoSEQ multiplex PCR; TCRdb's table is partial and in-frame only. The sample consists of over 2 million clones, about 95% of them appearing once. With 10 bases removed from V and 0 bases from J, the gap between germline ends came to 15 bases. Germline lookup yields CDR1 ENHRY and CDR2 SYGVKD. This CDR3 spans 15 amino acids. The sequencing input was naive CD4+ T cells sorted from blood. As for subset: CD45RA+ positively selected. The J gene is TRBJ1-4, the V gene TRBV10-3; D is unresolved. This clonotype was sampled from a man aged 18 to 29 in good health. Written as DNA, the CDR3 is TGTGCCACCGCGTACTCGGACGCAACTAATGAAAAACTGTTTTTT. It codes for CATAYSDATNEKLFF.